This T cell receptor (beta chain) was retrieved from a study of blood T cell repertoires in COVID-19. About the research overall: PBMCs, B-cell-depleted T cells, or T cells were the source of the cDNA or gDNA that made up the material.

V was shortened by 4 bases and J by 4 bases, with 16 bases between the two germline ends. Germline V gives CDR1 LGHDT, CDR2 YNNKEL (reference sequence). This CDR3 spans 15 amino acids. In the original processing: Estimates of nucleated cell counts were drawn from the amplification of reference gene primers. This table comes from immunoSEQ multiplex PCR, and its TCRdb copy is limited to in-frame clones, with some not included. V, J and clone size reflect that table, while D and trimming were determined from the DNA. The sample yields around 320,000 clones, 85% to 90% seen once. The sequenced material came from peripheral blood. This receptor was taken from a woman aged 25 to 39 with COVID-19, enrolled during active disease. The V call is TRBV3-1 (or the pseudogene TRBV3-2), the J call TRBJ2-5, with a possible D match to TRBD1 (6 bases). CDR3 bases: TGTGCCAGCAGCCGCCGGGACAAAGGAGGAGAGACCCAGTACTTC. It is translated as CASSRRDKGGETQYF.